Listed below are T cell receptor beta chains from one sample, sequenced in a study of T cells in localized non-small cell lung cancer. The table came from immunoSEQ multiplex PCR; TCRdb's copy has only in-frame clones and leaves some out. Here the sample spans approximately 80,000 clones, around 82% being singletons. The sample consisted of peripheral blood, taken before any cancer treatment. The receptor set was obtained from a female donor over 55 with stage I lung adenocarcinoma. Both conserved end residues are part of each CDR3. The D gene is left open where the match is weak. Expanded clones are given a class, and other clones once, few, many or no size at all.

J	V	size	D	CDR3	DNA
TRBJ2-7	TRBV20-1	NA	NA	CSARGRAEQYF	TGCAGTGCTAGAGGGAGGGCCGAGCAGTACTTC
TRBJ1-1	TRBV19	NA	NA	CASSSRTELNTEAFF	TGTGCCAGTAGCTCTAGGACGGAGTTGAACACTGAAGCTTTCTTT
TRBJ1-1	TRBV7-2	NA	NA	CASSSLPGRAVTEAFF	TGTGCCAGCAGCTCCCTACCCGGTAGGGCGGTCACTGAAGCTTTCTTT
TRBJ1-2	TRBV9	NA	TRBD1	CASSVEPWTGGAYGYTF	TGTGCCAGCAGCGTCGAACCCTGGACAGGGGGCGCGTATGGCTACACCTTC
TRBJ2-1	TRBV10-3	NA	TRBD1	CAISESTGGPNEQFF	TGTGCCATCAGTGAGTCTACAGGGGGGCCGAATGAGCAGTTCTTC
TRBJ2-2	TRBV5-1	NA	TRBD1	CASSPTRQGATGELFF	TGCGCCAGCAGCCCTACCCGACAGGGGGCGACCGGGGAGCTGTTTTTT
TRBJ1-5	TRBV2	NA	TRBD1	CASRAGQAINQPQHF	TGTGCCAGCAGGGCCGGACAGGCAATTAATCAGCCCCAGCATTTT
TRBJ1-2	TRBV19	NA	NA	CASSPSVGYGYTF	TGTGCCAGTAGTCCCTCCGTGGGATATGGCTACACCTTC
TRBJ1-2	TRBV30	once	NA	CAWSSHLFNYGYTF	TGTGCCTGGAGCTCACACCTTTTTAACTATGGCTACACCTTC
TRBJ2-3	TRBV6-1	NA	NA	CASSDRGASDTQYF	TGTGCCAGCAGTGATCGGGGCGCCTCAGATACGCAGTATTTT
TRBJ1-3	TRBV5-5	NA	NA	CASSLGPDFGNTIYF	TGTGCCAGCAGCTTGGGTCCGGATTTTGGAAACACCATATATTTT
TRBJ2-7	TRBV5-4	few	NA	CASSDTRDISPLEQYF	TGTGCCAGCAGCGATACCCGGGACATAAGCCCCCTCGAGCAGTACTTC
TRBJ1-5	TRBV19	NA	NA	CASSFQLWAPQHF	TGTGCCAGTAGTTTCCAGTTATGGGCGCCCCAGCATTTT
TRBJ1-2	TRBV4-2	NA	NA	CASSLAGTNYGYTF	TGTGCCAGCAGCTTGGCAGGAACCAACTATGGCTACACCTTC
TRBJ2-3	TRBV5-1	NA	NA	CASSFSNGGTDTQYF	TGCGCCAGCAGCTTTAGCAATGGCGGCACAGATACGCAGTATTTT
TRBJ2-2	TRBV5-4	NA	TRBD2	CASSPGGLTGELFF	TGTGCCAGCAGCCCGGGGGGGCTCACCGGGGAGCTGTTTTTT